Given below is one TCR beta chain in context. In the PCR, 60 Vbeta and 13 Jbeta primers were used. Assay: immunoSEQ multiplex PCR; the TCRdb copy retains only in-frame clones and omits some. The sample holds some 120,000 clones, roughly 70% seen once. This sample was included in a study of cytomegalovirus exposure and HLA in healthy donors. Study summary: The Caucasian-associated ancestry cluster contained about four fifths of the roughly 400 genotyped donors.

Germline trimming cut 4 bases from V and 4 bases from J; bases unmatched to any gene: 4. The CDR3 length is 14 residues. Germline V gene lookup returns CDR1 SGHAT and CDR2 FQNNGV. This chain joins TRBV11-2 and TRBJ2-3, with 8 bases aligning to TRBD2. Input material: PBMCs. This clonotype originated in a woman younger than 30 in good health and CMV-seronegative. CDR3 in DNA: TGTGCCAGCAGCTCTACTAGCGGATCAGATACGCAGTATTTT. Protein product: CASSSTSGSDTQYF.